The 10 T cell receptor beta chains given below trace back to one sample, sequenced in a study of T cell responses to AZD1222 COVID-19 vaccine. Clones were sequenced by immunoSEQ multiplex PCR, and TCRdb holds only the in-frame ones, with some missing. The sample lists about 110,000 clones, about 92% seen once, with approximately 3.1% in the top ten. Sequenced material: peripheral blood, taken on day 0 of MenACWY control vaccination. Every receptor here comes from an adult in good health.

This clone was seen once. This chain uses TRBV4-2 with TRBJ2-3, with no clear D. This CDR3 contains 16 residues. Trimming left V 4 bases short and J 2 bases short, with 16 bases between. Germline loops: CDR1 LGHNA, CDR2 YNFKEQ. The CDR3 region is CASSPGFQYNTDTQYF. DNA for the CDR3: TGTGCCAGCAGCCCAGGTTTCCAGTATAACACAGATACGCAGTATTTT.

The chain joins TRBV7-2 to TRBJ1-2, with D tentatively TRBD1 (6 bases). V lost 5 bases, J lost 6 bases, and 16 bases lay in between. Germline CDR1 is SGHTA and CDR2 is FQGNSA. The CDR3 totals 14 residues. CDR3 residues: CASSAPGTIDGYTF. In DNA, the CDR3 is TGTGCCAGCAGCGCGCCCGGGACAATCGATGGCTACACCTTC.

J is TRBJ2-5 and V is TRBV4-1; 7 nucleotides agree with TRBD1. The J segment lost 4 bases and the V segment lost 4 bases, leaving 3 bases of the junction unmatched. The germline V gene encodes CDR1 MGHRA and CDR2 YSYEKL. CDR3 length: 13 residues. Written as DNA, the CDR3 is TGCGCCAGCAGCCGAGGACAGGTAGAGACCCAGTACTTC. It encodes CASSRGQVETQYF.

The rearrangement links TRBV27 to TRBJ2-1, with 8 bases aligning to TRBD2. Germline V CDR1 and CDR2: MNHEY, SMNVEV (reference sequence). The CDR3 contains 15 residues. Trimming removed 0 bases from V and 9 bases from J; junction bases left unmatched: 7. The CDR3 DNA sequence: TGTGCCAGCAGTTTATCAGGCCGGGGGGGCCTTGAGCAGTTCTTC. Encoded protein: CASSLSGRGGLEQFF.

The CDR3 region has the DNA TGTGCCATCAGTGAGCTGTCGAGAGGGGGAGCTGGGGCCAACGTCCTGACTTTC. It encodes CAISELSRGGAGANVLTF. This sequence joins TRBV10-3 and TRBJ2-6, with a tentative D call TRBD1 (6 bases). The V gene's germline CDR1 is ENHRY and CDR2 SYGVKD. The V gene lost 2 bases and the J gene lost 2 bases, with 16 bases spanning the gap. The CDR3 is 18 residues long.

The V and J genes are TRBV29-1 and TRBJ2-2; possibly TRBD1 or TRBD2 for D (6 bases each). The ends were cut back, 5 bases at V and 7 bases at J, with 14 bases in the middle. CDR3 length: 13 amino acids. The V gene's germline CDR1 is SQVTM and CDR2 ANQGSEA. CDR3 bases: TGCAGCGTTAGCCACAGGGAGGACGGGGAGCTGTTTTTT. This codes for CSVSHREDGELFF.

The chain joins TRBV30 to TRBJ2-2; a possible D gene is TRBD1 (8 bases). The V end was cut by 4 bases, the J end by 6 bases, with 15 bases between. This CDR3 comprises 14 residues. The germline V gene encodes CDR1 GTSNPN and CDR2 SVGIG (reference sequence). Written as DNA, the CDR3 is TGTGCCTGGAAACGAACAGGGGGGGCCGGGGAGCTGTTTTTT. Translated, it gives CAWKRTGGAGELFF.

The chain uses TRBV5-4 and TRBJ2-2, with 8 positions matching TRBD2. The CDR3 has 16 residues. The germline V gene has CDR1 SGHNT and CDR2 YYREEE (reference sequence). The J segment lost 9 bases and the V segment lost 3 bases, leaving 13 bases of the junction unmatched. The CDR3 protein is CASSYGTGGGHRELFF. CDR3 in DNA: TGTGCCAGCAGCTACGGAACAGGCGGGGGGCACCGGGAGCTGTTTTTT. Based on the CDR3 plus reference TRBV5-4 and TRBJ2-2, the full variable domain is ETGVTQSPTHLIKTRGQQVTLRCSSQSGHNTVSWYQQALGQGPQFIFQYYREEENGRGNFPPRFSGLQFPNYSSELNVNALELDDSALYLCASSYGTGGGHRELFFGEGSRLTVL.

The chain uses TRBV4-1 and TRBJ2-7; TRBD1 matches at 10 bases. Germline values: CDR1 MGHRA, CDR2 YSYEKL. The CDR3 has 16 amino acids. J gave up 1 base and V 1 base, and 4 bases lay outside the gene matches. CDR3 sequence: CASSQAGTGASYEQYF. The CDR3 DNA is TGCGCCAGCAGCCAAGCCGGGACAGGGGCTTCCTACGAGCAGTACTTC.

The chain couples TRBV6-5 to TRBJ1-4; possibly TRBD1 for D (6 bases). The ends were cut back, 5 bases at V and 5 bases at J, with 12 bases in the middle. The CDR3 runs to 14 residues. Per the germline V gene, CDR1 is MNHEY and CDR2 is SVGAGI. CDR3 nucleotides: TGTGCCAGCAGTATTGAAAGGGGGAATGAAAAACTGTTTTTT. Its translation: CASSIERGNEKLFF.